The source of this TCR beta chain is a study of blood T cells in healthy people across ages. Isolation yielded PBMCs, at least 6.5 million per sample, in every case. This CDR3 is 14 amino acids long. The V end was cut by 3 bases, the J end by 0 bases, with 8 bases between. Germline V lookup: CDR1 LGHDT, CDR2 YNNKEL (reference sequence). For the second PCR, which ran for about 6 to 11 cycles, a sample-barcoded 5' primer and a J-beta primer mix were used. TCRdb fed the 5' RACE reads into MiXCR, producing one record per CDR3 protein. This sample has 650,000 to 800,000 distinct CDR3 sequences, with roughly 44% found just once.

Sequenced material: blood. This chain connects TRBV3-1 to TRBJ2-5; no definite D call. The sequence came from a man in his 60s in good health. CDR3 in amino acids: CASSQIRYQETQYF. The CDR3 region has the DNA TGTGCCAGCAGCCAGATCCGTTACCAAGAGACCCAGTACTTC.